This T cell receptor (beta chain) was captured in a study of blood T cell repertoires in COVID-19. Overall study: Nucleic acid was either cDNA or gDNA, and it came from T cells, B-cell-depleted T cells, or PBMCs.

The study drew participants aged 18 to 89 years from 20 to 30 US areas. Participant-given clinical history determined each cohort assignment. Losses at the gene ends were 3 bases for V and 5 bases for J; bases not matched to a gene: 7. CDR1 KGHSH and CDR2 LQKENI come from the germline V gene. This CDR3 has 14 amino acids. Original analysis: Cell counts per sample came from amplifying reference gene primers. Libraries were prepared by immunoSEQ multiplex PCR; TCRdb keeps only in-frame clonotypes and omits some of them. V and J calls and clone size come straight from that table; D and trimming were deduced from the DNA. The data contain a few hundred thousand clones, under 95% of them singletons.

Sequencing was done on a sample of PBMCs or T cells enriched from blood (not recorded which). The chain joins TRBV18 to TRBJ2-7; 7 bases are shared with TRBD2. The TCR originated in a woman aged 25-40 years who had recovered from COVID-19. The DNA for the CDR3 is TGTGCCAGCTCACCCATACCGGGAGGCAACGAGCAGTACTTC. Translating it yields CASSPIPGGNEQYF.